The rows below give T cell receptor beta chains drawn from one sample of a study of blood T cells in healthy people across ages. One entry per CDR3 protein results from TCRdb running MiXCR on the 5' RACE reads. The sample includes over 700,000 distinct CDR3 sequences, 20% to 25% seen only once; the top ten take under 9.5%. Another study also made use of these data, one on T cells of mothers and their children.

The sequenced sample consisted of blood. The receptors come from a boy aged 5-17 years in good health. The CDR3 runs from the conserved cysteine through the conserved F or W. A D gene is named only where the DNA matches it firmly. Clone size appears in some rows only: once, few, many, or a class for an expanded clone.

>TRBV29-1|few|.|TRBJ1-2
CSVRSGTYYGYTF
TGCAGCGTACGATCCGGGACCTACTATGGCTACACCTTC
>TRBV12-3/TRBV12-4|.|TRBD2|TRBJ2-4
CASSLGLAGAGAKNIQYF
TGTGCCAGCAGTTTAGGACTAGCGGGGGCGGGGGCCAAAAACATTCAGTACTTC
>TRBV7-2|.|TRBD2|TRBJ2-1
CASSAYGTSGRGSYNEQFF
TGTGCCAGCAGCGCATACGGGACTAGCGGGAGAGGCTCCTACAATGAGCAGTTCTTC
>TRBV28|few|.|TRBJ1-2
CASLRFAGPGYTF
TGTGCCAGCTTACGTTTCGCAGGGCCTGGCTACACCTTC
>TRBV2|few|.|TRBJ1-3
CASSVVVSGNTIYF
TGTGCCAGCAGTGTCGTTGTCTCTGGAAACACCATATATTTT
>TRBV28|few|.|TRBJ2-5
CASIGFPYQETQYF
TGTGCCAGCATAGGTTTCCCCTACCAAGAGACCCAGTACTTC
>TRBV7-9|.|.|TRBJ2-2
CASSLQAPTGELFF
TGTGCCAGCAGCTTACAGGCACCCACCGGGGAGCTGTTTTTT
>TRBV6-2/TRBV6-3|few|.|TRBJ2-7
CASSYWGSDYEQYF
TGTGCCAGCAGTTACTGGGGATCCGACTACGAGCAGTACTTC
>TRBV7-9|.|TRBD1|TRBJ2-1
CASRYYTGQLLKLFF
TGTGCCAGCAGGTATTATACGGGACAGCTTTTAAAGTTGTTCTTC
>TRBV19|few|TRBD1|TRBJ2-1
CASSAGTGLYNEQFF
TGTGCCAGTAGTGCCGGGACAGGGCTCTACAATGAGCAGTTCTTC
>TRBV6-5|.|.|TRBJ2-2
CASSYWTHGELFF
TGTGCCAGCAGTTACTGGACGCACGGGGAGCTGTTTTTT
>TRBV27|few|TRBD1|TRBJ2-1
CASSLYPGQGLHNEQFF
TGTGCCAGCAGTTTATATCCTGGACAGGGATTGCATAATGAGCAGTTCTTC
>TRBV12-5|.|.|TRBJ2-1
CASGLVLSNEQFF
TGTGCTAGTGGTTTGGTACTAAGCAATGAGCAGTTCTTC
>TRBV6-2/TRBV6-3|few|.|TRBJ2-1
CASSYANALYNEQFF
TGTGCCAGCAGTTATGCGAATGCGCTCTACAATGAGCAGTTCTTC
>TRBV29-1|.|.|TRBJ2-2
CSVDRVGGGELFF
TGCAGCGTTGACAGGGTTGGAGGCGGGGAGCTGTTTTTT
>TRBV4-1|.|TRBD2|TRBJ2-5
CASSQDKWLAGETQYF
TGCGCCAGCAGCCAAGATAAGTGGCTAGCGGGAGAGACCCAGTACTTC
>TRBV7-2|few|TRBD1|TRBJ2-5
CASSPGDRGQQETQYF
TGTGCCAGCAGCCCCGGGGACAGGGGGCAGCAAGAGACCCAGTACTTC
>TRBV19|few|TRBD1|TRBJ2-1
CASSPDRGSYNEQFF
TGTGCCAGTAGCCCTGACAGGGGCTCCTACAATGAGCAGTTCTTC
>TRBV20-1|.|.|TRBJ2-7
CSARDLAGLHF
TGCAGTGCTAGAGATTTGGCAGGGCTACACTTC
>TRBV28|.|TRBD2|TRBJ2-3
CASSLTGGLTDTQYF
TGTGCCAGCAGTCTTACGGGAGGCCTCACAGATACGCAGTATTTT
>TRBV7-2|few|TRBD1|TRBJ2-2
CASPTDRRLGELFF
TGTGCCAGCCCAACGGACAGGAGGCTCGGGGAGCTGTTTTTT
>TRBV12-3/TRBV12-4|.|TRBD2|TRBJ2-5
CASTLAGGPETQYF
TGTGCCAGCACTTTAGCGGGGGGGCCGGAGACCCAGTACTTC
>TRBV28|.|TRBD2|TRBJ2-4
CASSLGLAGGYSPSKNIQYF
TGTGCCAGCAGTCTGGGACTAGCGGGAGGCTATTCTCCGTCCAAAAACATTCAGTACTTC
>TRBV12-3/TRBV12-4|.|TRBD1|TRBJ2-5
CASSLTGWGETQYF
TGTGCCAGCAGTTTGACAGGGTGGGGAGAGACCCAGTACTTC
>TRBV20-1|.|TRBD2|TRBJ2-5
CSAPGLAGAAETQYF
TGCAGTGCCCCGGGACTAGCGGGAGCTGCGGAGACCCAGTACTTC
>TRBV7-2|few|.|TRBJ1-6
CASSPNGVHLNSPLHF
TGTGCCAGCAGCCCGAACGGTGTCCACCTTAATTCACCCCTCCACTTT
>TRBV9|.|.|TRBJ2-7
CASSVEHSGADEQYF
TGTGCCAGCAGCGTAGAGCACTCCGGGGCTGACGAGCAGTACTTC
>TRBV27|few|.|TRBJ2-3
CASSFERGTDTQYF
TGTGCCAGCAGTTTTGAAAGGGGCACAGATACGCAGTATTTT
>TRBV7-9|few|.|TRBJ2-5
CASSHTTNPQETQYF
TGTGCCAGCAGCCACACGACGAATCCGCAAGAGACCCAGTACTTC
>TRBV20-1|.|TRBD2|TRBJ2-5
CSARDGGAQETQYF
TGCAGTGCTAGAGACGGGGGGGCCCAAGAGACCCAGTACTTC
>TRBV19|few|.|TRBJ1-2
CASSIGPGNGYTF
TGTGCCAGTAGTATAGGTCCAGGAAATGGCTACACCTTC
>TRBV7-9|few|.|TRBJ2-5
CASSLNFGWQYF
TGTGCCAGCAGCCTCAATTTCGGATGGCAGTACTTC
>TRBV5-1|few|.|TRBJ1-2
CASSLSRRIYGYTF
TGCGCCAGCAGCTTGAGTCGACGGATCTATGGCTACACCTTC
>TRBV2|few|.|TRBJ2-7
CASSVGNPNEQYF
TGTGCCAGCAGTGTAGGGAATCCCAACGAGCAGTACTTC
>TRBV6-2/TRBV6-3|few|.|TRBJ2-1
CASRETREQFF
TGTGCCAGCAGGGAGACACGAGAGCAGTTCTTC
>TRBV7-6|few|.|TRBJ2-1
CASSSQQGNEQFF
TGTGCCAGCAGCTCCCAACAGGGAAATGAGCAGTTCTTC
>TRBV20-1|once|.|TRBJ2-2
CGQIQGYTGELFF
TGCGGCCAAATACAGGGATACACCGGGGAGCTGTTTTTT
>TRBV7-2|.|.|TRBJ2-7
CASSQRGDEQYF
TGTGCCAGCAGCCAGAGAGGCGACGAGCAGTACTTC
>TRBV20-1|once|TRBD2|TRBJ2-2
CSARLAGGNTGGLFF
TGCAGTGCTCGACTAGCGGGAGGCAACACCGGGGGGCTGTTTTTT
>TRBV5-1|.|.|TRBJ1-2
CASSLGGQQNGYTF
TGCGCCAGCAGCCTAGGAGGGCAGCAAAATGGCTACACCTTC
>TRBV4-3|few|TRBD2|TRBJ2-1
CASSQDRGGYNEQFF
TGCGCCAGCAGCCAAGACCGGGGGGGCTACAATGAGCAGTTCTTC
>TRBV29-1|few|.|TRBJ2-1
CSVEDRTSYNEQFF
TGCAGCGTCGAAGACAGGACCTCCTACAATGAGCAGTTCTTC
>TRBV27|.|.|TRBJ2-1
CASTPRASNEQFF
TGTGCCAGCACGCCGCGGGCTAGCAATGAGCAGTTCTTC
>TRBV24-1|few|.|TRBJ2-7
CATSDFLQDSDEQYF
TGTGCCACCAGTGATTTTCTGCAGGATAGCGACGAGCAGTACTTC
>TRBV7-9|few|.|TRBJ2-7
CASSFGGVEQYF
TGTGCCAGCAGCTTCGGCGGGGTCGAGCAGTACTTC
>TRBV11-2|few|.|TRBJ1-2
CASSKGGGYGYTF
TGTGCCAGCAGCAAGGGCGGTGGCTATGGCTACACCTTC
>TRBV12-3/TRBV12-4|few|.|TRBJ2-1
CASRRVAANEQFF
TGTGCCAGCAGGAGAGTAGCGGCCAATGAGCAGTTCTTC
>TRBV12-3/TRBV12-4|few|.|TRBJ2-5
CASSGDVGGFQETQHF
TGTGCCAGCAGTGGAGATGTGGGAGGCTTTCAAGAGACCCAGCACTTC
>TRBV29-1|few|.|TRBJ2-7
CSVEDPSTGTYEQYF
TGCAGCGTTGAAGATCCCTCTACAGGGACCTACGAGCAGTACTTC
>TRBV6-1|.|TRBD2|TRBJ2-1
CASSEMVAGVNEQFF
TGTGCCAGCAGTGAGATGGTAGCGGGAGTGAATGAGCAGTTCTTC
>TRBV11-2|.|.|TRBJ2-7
CASSSHRGGNYEQYF
TGTGCCAGCAGCTCCCACAGGGGAGGAAACTACGAGCAGTACTTC
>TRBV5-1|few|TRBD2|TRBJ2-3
CASSRGGSGTSGMDTQYF
TGCGCCAGCTCACGAGGTGGGTCCGGGACTAGCGGGATGGATACGCAGTATTTT
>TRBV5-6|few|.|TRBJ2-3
CASSGASTDTQYF
TGTGCCAGCAGTGGGGCTAGCACAGATACGCAGTATTTT
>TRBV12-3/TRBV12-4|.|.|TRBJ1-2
CASRSTGASSYGYTF
TGTGCCAGCAGATCTACGGGGGCCTCATCGTATGGCTACACCTTC